This TCR beta chain originates from a study of tumour-infiltrating T cells in Burkitt lymphoma. As for the study in general: Survival, overall and progression-free, tracked with productive clonality.

The V gene lost 0 bases and the J gene lost 5 bases, with 8 bases spanning the gap. CDR1 and CDR2 from the germline V gene are GTSNPN and SVGIG (reference sequence). CDR3 length: 13 residues. This table comes from immunoSEQ multiplex PCR, and its TCRdb copy is limited to in-frame clones, with some not included. The profile shows 14,000 or so clones, 60% to 80% of them singletons. Input material: tumor tissue. The chain recombines TRBV30 with TRBJ1-5, with unresolved D. The clonotype originates from a human donor with diffuse large B-cell lymphoma. CDR3 amino acids: CAWSVQRDQPQHF. In nucleotides, the CDR3 is TGTGCCTGGAGTGTACAGAGAGATCAGCCCCAGCATTTT.